The rows below give T cell receptor beta chains drawn from one sample of a study of blood T cell repertoires in COVID-19. Assay: immunoSEQ multiplex PCR; the TCRdb copy retains only in-frame clones and omits some. The repertoire consists of roughly 280,000 clones, with 85% to 90% occurring once and the leading ten covering 11%. Sequenced material: peripheral blood. Source of these receptors: a woman under 40 with COVID-19, enrolled during active disease. Both conserved end residues are part of each CDR3. Fields, in order: V gene, J gene, clone size, D gene, CDR3 DNA, CDR3 protein. A D gene is named only where the DNA matches it firmly. Clone size appears in some rows only: once, few, many, or a class for an expanded clone.

v_call: TRBV7-2; j_call: TRBJ1-3; clone_size: once; d_call: NA; cdr3_nt: TGTGCCAGCAGCCAGACAGCCAGCTCTGGAAACACCATATATTTT; cdr3_aa: CASSQTASSGNTIYF
v_call: TRBV5-1; j_call: TRBJ2-2; clone_size: NA; d_call: NA; cdr3_nt: TGCGCCAGCAGCTTCTTGGCCCGGGGCACCGGGGAGCTGTTTTTT; cdr3_aa: CASSFLARGTGELFF
v_call: TRBV5-8; j_call: TRBJ2-6; clone_size: once; d_call: NA; cdr3_nt: TGTGCCAGCAGCTTGGTCGGACTAGGGGGCTCTGGGGCCAACGTCCTGACTTTC; cdr3_aa: CASSLVGLGGSGANVLTF
v_call: TRBV11-2; j_call: TRBJ1-2; clone_size: NA; d_call: NA; cdr3_nt: TGTGCCAGCAGCTTAAGCTCCCGCAGGGTTCCTGGCTACACCTTC; cdr3_aa: CASSLSSRRVPGYTF
v_call: TRBV24-1; j_call: TRBJ2-5; clone_size: NA; d_call: NA; cdr3_nt: TGTGCCACCAGTGACTCCCGGGGGTCGGAGACCCAGTACTTC; cdr3_aa: CATSDSRGSETQYF
v_call: TRBV5-4; j_call: TRBJ1-5; clone_size: once; d_call: NA; cdr3_nt: TGTGCCAGCAGCTTCGGGGCAGGGGCCCCTCAGCCCCAGCATTTT; cdr3_aa: CASSFGAGAPQPQHF
v_call: TRBV14; j_call: TRBJ1-3; clone_size: NA; d_call: TRBD1; cdr3_nt: TGTGCCAGCAGCCAGACAGGGAGTGGAAACACCATATATTTT; cdr3_aa: CASSQTGSGNTIYF
v_call: TRBV9; j_call: TRBJ1-2; clone_size: NA; d_call: NA; cdr3_nt: TGTGCCAGCATCCCGGGGGGGGGCTACGACTATGGCTACACCTTC; cdr3_aa: CASIPGGGYDYGYTF
v_call: TRBV3-1/TRBV3-2; j_call: TRBJ2-7; clone_size: NA; d_call: NA; cdr3_nt: TGTGCCAGCAGCCAAGGAAGGGGCGAGCAGTACTTC; cdr3_aa: CASSQGRGEQYF
v_call: TRBV29-1; j_call: TRBJ2-3; clone_size: NA; d_call: TRBD2; cdr3_nt: TGCAGCGCCGATTCTAGCGGGAGCGGACTAGATACGCAGTATTTT; cdr3_aa: CSADSSGSGLDTQYF
v_call: TRBV11-1; j_call: TRBJ1-6; clone_size: NA; d_call: TRBD1; cdr3_nt: TGTGCCAGCAGCCCGGACAGGGGACCTTCACCCCTCCACTTT; cdr3_aa: CASSPDRGPSPLHF
v_call: TRBV12-3/TRBV12-4; j_call: TRBJ2-1; clone_size: NA; d_call: TRBD1; cdr3_nt: TGTGCCAGCAGTCACGGACAGGGGGAGTTCTTC; cdr3_aa: CASSHGQGEFF
v_call: TRBV27; j_call: TRBJ2-7; clone_size: NA; d_call: NA; cdr3_nt: TGTGCCAGCAGTTTATCGTCCCGGGGAAACGAGCAGTACTTC; cdr3_aa: CASSLSSRGNEQYF
v_call: TRBV5-6; j_call: TRBJ1-5; clone_size: NA; d_call: TRBD1; cdr3_nt: TGTGCCAGCAGCTTGGGGACAGGGGGCTTCAATCAGCCCCAGCATTTT; cdr3_aa: CASSLGTGGFNQPQHF
v_call: TRBV2; j_call: TRBJ1-5; clone_size: once; d_call: TRBD1; cdr3_nt: TGTGCCAGCAAACTTGACAGGGGTGGCAATCAGCCCCAGCATTTT; cdr3_aa: CASKLDRGGNQPQHF
v_call: TRBV18; j_call: TRBJ2-5; clone_size: once; d_call: TRBD2; cdr3_nt: TGTGCCAGCTCACCCACTGGGGAGGGCAGTCAGTACTTC; cdr3_aa: CASSPTGEGSQYF
v_call: TRBV5-1; j_call: TRBJ2-1; clone_size: NA; d_call: NA; cdr3_nt: TGCGCCAGCAGCTTCTCTAGCGTTAGCGGTACCTACAATGAGCAGTTCTTC; cdr3_aa: CASSFSSVSGTYNEQFF
v_call: TRBV5-1; j_call: TRBJ2-1; clone_size: NA; d_call: NA; cdr3_nt: TGCGCCAGCAGCTTCGGCGGGTCCGCTTACAATGAGCAGTTCTTC; cdr3_aa: CASSFGGSAYNEQFF
v_call: TRBV6-5; j_call: TRBJ1-2; clone_size: NA; d_call: TRBD1; cdr3_nt: TGTGCCAGCACCCCCGAGGCAGGGGGAGGTTATGGCTACACCTTC; cdr3_aa: CASTPEAGGGYGYTF
v_call: TRBV5-1; j_call: TRBJ1-4; clone_size: NA; d_call: TRBD1; cdr3_nt: TGCGCCAGCAGCACTGGGACAGGGGATGAAAAACTGTTTTTT; cdr3_aa: CASSTGTGDEKLFF
v_call: TRBV6-1; j_call: TRBJ2-3; clone_size: NA; d_call: TRBD2; cdr3_nt: TGTGCCAGCAGTGAAGCCCTAGCGGGAGGCACAGATACGCAGTATTTT; cdr3_aa: CASSEALAGGTDTQYF
v_call: TRBV4-1; j_call: TRBJ2-2; clone_size: NA; d_call: TRBD2; cdr3_nt: TGCGCCAGCAGCCAAGTACTAGCGGGAGCGGCGGAGCTGTTTTTT; cdr3_aa: CASSQVLAGAAELFF
v_call: TRBV27; j_call: TRBJ1-2; clone_size: NA; d_call: NA; cdr3_nt: TGTGCCAGCAGTTTCAGGGGAAGCGGCTACACCTTC; cdr3_aa: CASSFRGSGYTF
v_call: TRBV15; j_call: TRBJ1-1; clone_size: NA; d_call: TRBD1; cdr3_nt: TGTGCCACCACCCCCGGGACAGGTGTTATCGTGAACACTGAAGCTTTCTTT; cdr3_aa: CATTPGTGVIVNTEAFF
v_call: TRBV7-2; j_call: TRBJ1-1; clone_size: NA; d_call: NA; cdr3_nt: TGTGCCAGCAGCAAGAGGGCTTCCCTTGAAGCTTTCTTT; cdr3_aa: CASSKRASLEAFF
v_call: TRBV10-3; j_call: TRBJ2-3; clone_size: NA; d_call: NA; cdr3_nt: TGTGCCATCAGTACAAGACAGATCGGCCTAGATACGCAGTATTTT; cdr3_aa: CAISTRQIGLDTQYF
v_call: TRBV5-5; j_call: TRBJ2-1; clone_size: NA; d_call: TRBD1; cdr3_nt: TGTGCCAGCAGCTTGGCCCCGACAGGGGATGAGCAGTTCTTC; cdr3_aa: CASSLAPTGDEQFF
v_call: TRBV19; j_call: TRBJ1-5; clone_size: NA; d_call: NA; cdr3_nt: TGTGCCAGTAGTATAATGGGCCTCAATCAGCCCCAGCATTTT; cdr3_aa: CASSIMGLNQPQHF
v_call: TRBV2; j_call: TRBJ2-7; clone_size: NA; d_call: TRBD1; cdr3_nt: TGTGCCAGCAGTGAAACCCGGACAGGGAGCTACGAGCAGTACTTC; cdr3_aa: CASSETRTGSYEQYF
v_call: TRBV14; j_call: TRBJ2-2; clone_size: NA; d_call: NA; cdr3_nt: TGTGCCAGCAGCCGCTTTGGGGGCGCGGAGCTGTTTTTT; cdr3_aa: CASSRFGGAELFF
v_call: TRBV30; j_call: TRBJ1-2; clone_size: NA; d_call: NA; cdr3_nt: TGTGCCTGGAGTAGAGAGCTCCCCTATGGCTACACCTTC; cdr3_aa: CAWSRELPYGYTF
v_call: TRBV7-9; j_call: TRBJ1-4; clone_size: NA; d_call: NA; cdr3_nt: TGTGCCAGCGTGTCCGGACAGTACAATGAAAAACTGTTTTTT; cdr3_aa: CASVSGQYNEKLFF
v_call: TRBV5-1; j_call: TRBJ1-4; clone_size: NA; d_call: NA; cdr3_nt: TGCGCCAGCAGCTTCAGCTCGATTGCAGGGGCAAAGATGTTT; cdr3_aa: CASSFSSIAGAKMF
v_call: TRBV19; j_call: TRBJ2-1; clone_size: NA; d_call: TRBD2; cdr3_nt: TGTGCCAGTAGTACCCCTAGCGGGAGCCATAATGAGCAGTTCTTC; cdr3_aa: CASSTPSGSHNEQFF
v_call: TRBV27; j_call: TRBJ2-6; clone_size: NA; d_call: NA; cdr3_nt: TGTGCCAGCAGTCCACACGTGGGGGCATCCTCTGGGGCCAACGTCCTGACTTTC; cdr3_aa: CASSPHVGASSGANVLTF
v_call: TRBV19; j_call: TRBJ2-1; clone_size: NA; d_call: TRBD2; cdr3_nt: TGTGCCAGTAGTAGACTAGCGGGAGTGATTGAGCAGTTCTTC; cdr3_aa: CASSRLAGVIEQFF
v_call: TRBV20-1; j_call: TRBJ1-2; clone_size: NA; d_call: NA; cdr3_nt: TGCAGTGCTGGACATAACTATGGCTACACCTTC; cdr3_aa: CSAGHNYGYTF
v_call: TRBV5-1; j_call: TRBJ2-1; clone_size: NA; d_call: NA; cdr3_nt: TGCGCCAGCAGCTTGGCCGGCAGCGGCTCCTACAATGAGCAGTTCTTC; cdr3_aa: CASSLAGSGSYNEQFF
v_call: TRBV7-9; j_call: TRBJ2-7; clone_size: NA; d_call: NA; cdr3_nt: TGTGCCGAGGGCGGCGACCGGTCGGACGAGCAGTACTTC; cdr3_aa: CAEGGDRSDEQYF
v_call: TRBV5-5; j_call: TRBJ2-7; clone_size: few; d_call: NA; cdr3_nt: TGTGCCAGCAGCCCGGGGTCGAGCTCCTACGAGCAGTACTTC; cdr3_aa: CASSPGSSSYEQYF
v_call: TRBV6-5; j_call: TRBJ2-7; clone_size: NA; d_call: NA; cdr3_nt: TGTGCCAGCAGAGCACCTTCCTGGGGAGAGGAGCAGTACTTC; cdr3_aa: CASRAPSWGEEQYF
v_call: TRBV4-1; j_call: TRBJ2-5; clone_size: NA; d_call: NA; cdr3_nt: TGCGCCAGCAGCCGCACAGGGCTACAAGAGACCCAGTACTTC; cdr3_aa: CASSRTGLQETQYF